These T cell receptor beta chains were read from a single sample in a study of identical twins. A single record per CDR3 protein comes from TCRdb applying MiXCR to the 5' RACE reads. The sample consists of roughly 710,000 distinct CDR3 sequences, around 6% of them appearing once. Sequences were obtained from naive T cells sorted from blood. The receptors derive from a man between 18 and 35 years old in good health. Both conserved end residues are part of each CDR3. Each record gives: J gene, V gene, CDR3 protein.

TRBJ2-5 TRBV12-3/TRBV12-4 CASSFVAGKAQETQYF
TRBJ2-1 TRBV24-1 CATSDRGLAGVDEQFF
TRBJ2-2 TRBV7-2 CALETDRGTGELFF
TRBJ1-5 TRBV10-3 CAIGVDSNQPQHF
TRBJ2-5 TRBV5-1 CASSLLGTGEETQYF
TRBJ2-5 TRBV10-3 CAISEPLETQYF
TRBJ2-3 TRBV5-1 CASSLRWGPPDTQYF
TRBJ2-5 TRBV20-1 CSAGGSRETQYF
TRBJ2-3 TRBV5-1 CASSRLFGGVGTDTQYF
TRBJ2-1 TRBV6-6 CASSYGTGGDQFF